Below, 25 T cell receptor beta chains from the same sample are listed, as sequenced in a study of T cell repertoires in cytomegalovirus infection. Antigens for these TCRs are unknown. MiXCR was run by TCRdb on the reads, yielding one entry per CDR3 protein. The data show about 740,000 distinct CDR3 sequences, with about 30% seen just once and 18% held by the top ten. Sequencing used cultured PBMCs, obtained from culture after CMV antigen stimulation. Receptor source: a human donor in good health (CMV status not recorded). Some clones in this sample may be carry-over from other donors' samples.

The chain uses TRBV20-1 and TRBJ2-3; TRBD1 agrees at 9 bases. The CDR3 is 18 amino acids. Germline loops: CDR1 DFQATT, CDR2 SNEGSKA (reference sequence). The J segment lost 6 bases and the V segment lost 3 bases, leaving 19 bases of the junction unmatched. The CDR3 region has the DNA TGCAGTGCTAGGCCCCATCTTTCTCGGGACAGGGAGTGGGATACGCAGTATTTT. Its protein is CSARPHLSRDREWDTQYF.

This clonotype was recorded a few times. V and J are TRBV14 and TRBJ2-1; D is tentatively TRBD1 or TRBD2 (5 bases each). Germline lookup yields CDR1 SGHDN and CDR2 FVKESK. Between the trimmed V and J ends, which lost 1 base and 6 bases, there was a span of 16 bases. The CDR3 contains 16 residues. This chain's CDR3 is CASSQGGGPHLNEQFF. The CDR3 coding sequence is TGTGCCAGCAGCCAAGGTGGGGGTCCCCACCTCAATGAGCAGTTCTTC.

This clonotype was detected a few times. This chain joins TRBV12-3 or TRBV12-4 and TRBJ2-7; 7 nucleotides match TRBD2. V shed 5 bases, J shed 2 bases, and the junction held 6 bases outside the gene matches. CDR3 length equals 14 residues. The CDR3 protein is CASSPGLGTYEQYF. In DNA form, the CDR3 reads TGTGCCAGCAGTCCCGGACTAGGAACCTACGAGCAGTACTTC.

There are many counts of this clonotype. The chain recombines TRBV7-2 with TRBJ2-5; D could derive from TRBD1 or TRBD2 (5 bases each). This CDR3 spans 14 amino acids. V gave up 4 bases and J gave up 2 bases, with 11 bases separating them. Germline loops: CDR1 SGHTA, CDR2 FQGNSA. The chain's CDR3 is CASSWDVGQETQYF. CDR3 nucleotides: TGTGCCAGCAGCTGGGACGTCGGTCAAGAGACCCAGTACTTC. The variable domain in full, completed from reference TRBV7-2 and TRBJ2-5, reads GAGVSQSPSNKVTEKGKDVELRCDPISGHTALYWYRQSLGQGLEFLIYFQGNSAPDKSGLPSDRFSAERTGGSVSTLTIQRTQQEDSAVYLCASSWDVGQETQYFGPGTRLLVL.

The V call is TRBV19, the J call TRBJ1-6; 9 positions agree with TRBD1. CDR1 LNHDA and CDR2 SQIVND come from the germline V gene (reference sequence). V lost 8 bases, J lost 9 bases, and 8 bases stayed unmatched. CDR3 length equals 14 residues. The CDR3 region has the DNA TGTGCCAGTGGATTTGGACAGGGGAGTTCACCCCTCCACTTT. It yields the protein CASGFGQGSSPLHF.

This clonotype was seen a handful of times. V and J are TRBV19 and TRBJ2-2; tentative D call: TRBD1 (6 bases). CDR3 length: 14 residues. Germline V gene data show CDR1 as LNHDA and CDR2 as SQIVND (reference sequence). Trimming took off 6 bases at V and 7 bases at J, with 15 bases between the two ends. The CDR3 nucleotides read TGTGCCAGTAGACATACAGGGTATGACGGGGAGCTGTTTTTT. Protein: CASRHTGYDGELFF.

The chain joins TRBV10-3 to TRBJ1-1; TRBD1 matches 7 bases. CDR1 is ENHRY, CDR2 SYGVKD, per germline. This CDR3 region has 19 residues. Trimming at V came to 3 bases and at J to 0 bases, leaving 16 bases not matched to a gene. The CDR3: CAISDPLSGRTGLNTEAFF. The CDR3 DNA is TGTGCCATCAGTGACCCTTTATCGGGGAGGACAGGTTTGAACACTGAAGCTTTCTTT.

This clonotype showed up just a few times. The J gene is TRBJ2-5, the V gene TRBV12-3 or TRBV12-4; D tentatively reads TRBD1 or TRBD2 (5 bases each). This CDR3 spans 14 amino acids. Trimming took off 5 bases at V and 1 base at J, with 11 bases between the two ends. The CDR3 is CASSVSGGQETQYF. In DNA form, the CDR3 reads TGTGCCAGCAGTGTCAGTGGGGGCCAAGAGACCCAGTACTTC.

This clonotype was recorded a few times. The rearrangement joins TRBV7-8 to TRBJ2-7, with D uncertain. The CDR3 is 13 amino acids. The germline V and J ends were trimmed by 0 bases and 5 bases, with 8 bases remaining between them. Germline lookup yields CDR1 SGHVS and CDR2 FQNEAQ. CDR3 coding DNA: TGTGCCAGCAGCTTAGCCCTTAGGGACGAGCAGTACTTC. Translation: CASSLALRDEQYF.

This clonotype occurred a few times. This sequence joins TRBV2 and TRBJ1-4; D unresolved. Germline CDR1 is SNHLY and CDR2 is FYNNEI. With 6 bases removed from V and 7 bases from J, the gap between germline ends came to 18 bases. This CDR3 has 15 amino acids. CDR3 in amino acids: CASRTNPGLGEKLFF. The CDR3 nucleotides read TGTGCCAGCAGGACTAACCCCGGGCTAGGTGAAAAACTGTTTTTT.

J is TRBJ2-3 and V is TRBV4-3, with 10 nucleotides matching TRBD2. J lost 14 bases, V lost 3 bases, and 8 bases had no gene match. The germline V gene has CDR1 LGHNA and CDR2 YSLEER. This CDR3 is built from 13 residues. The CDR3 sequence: CASSQLLAGSPYF. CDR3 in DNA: TGCGCCAGCAGCCAGCTACTAGCGGGGAGTCCGTATTTT.

The CDR3 reads CSARDGHNYGYTF. Written as DNA, the CDR3 is TGCAGTGCCCGGGACGGCCATAACTATGGCTACACCTTC. The chain is built from TRBV20-1 and TRBJ1-2, with D possibly TRBD1 on 5 matching bases. CDR1 is DFQATT and CDR2 is SNEGSKA in the germline V gene (reference sequence). V was trimmed by 6 bases and J by 1 base, leaving 12 bases between them. The CDR3 covers 13 residues.

Here the CDR3 reads CASTRGNEQFF. In DNA, the CDR3 is TGTGCCAGTACGAGAGGCAATGAGCAGTTCTTC. The chain combines TRBV6-2 or TRBV6-3 with TRBJ2-1; no definite D call. The CDR3 has 11 residues. Germline values: CDR1 MNHEY, CDR2 SVGEGT. Trimming removed 9 bases from V and 6 bases from J, with 9 bases in between.

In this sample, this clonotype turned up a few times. The CDR3 DNA reads TGCAGTGCCATCGGGGGGGCCGGCACCGGGGAGCTGTTTTTT. Its translation is CSAIGGAGTGELFF. This sequence joins TRBV20-1 and TRBJ2-2; 8 bases are shared with TRBD2. Germline loops: CDR1 DFQATT, CDR2 SNEGSKA (reference sequence). V gave up 6 bases and J gave up 4 bases; unmatched junction bases: 7. The CDR3 runs 14 residues.

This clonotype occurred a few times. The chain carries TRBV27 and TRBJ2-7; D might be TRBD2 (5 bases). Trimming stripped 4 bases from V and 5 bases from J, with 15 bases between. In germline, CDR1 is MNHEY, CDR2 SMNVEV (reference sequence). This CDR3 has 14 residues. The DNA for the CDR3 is TGTGCCAGCAGTTCCCCCGGGGTTAGGGACGAGCAGTACTTC. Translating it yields CASSSPGVRDEQYF.

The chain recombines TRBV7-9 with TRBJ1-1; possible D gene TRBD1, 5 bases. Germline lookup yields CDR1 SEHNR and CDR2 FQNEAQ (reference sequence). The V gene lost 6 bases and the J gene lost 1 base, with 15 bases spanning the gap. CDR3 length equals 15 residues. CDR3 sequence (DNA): TGTGCCAGCAGTTGGGGGGACCTCTCGAACACTGAAGCTTTCTTT. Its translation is CASSWGDLSNTEAFF.

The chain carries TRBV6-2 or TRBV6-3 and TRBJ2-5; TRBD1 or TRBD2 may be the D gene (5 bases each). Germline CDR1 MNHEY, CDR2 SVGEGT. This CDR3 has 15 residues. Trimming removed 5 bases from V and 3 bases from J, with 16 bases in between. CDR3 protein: CASSPLGEPKETQYF. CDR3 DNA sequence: TGTGCCAGCAGTCCTTTGGGGGAGCCTAAAGAGACCCAGTACTTC.

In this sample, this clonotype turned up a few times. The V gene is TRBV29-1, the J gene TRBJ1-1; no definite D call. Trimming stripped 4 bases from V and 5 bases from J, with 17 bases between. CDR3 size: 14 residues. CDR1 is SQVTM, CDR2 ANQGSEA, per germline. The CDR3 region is CSVAGRHLGTEAFF. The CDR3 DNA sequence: TGCAGCGTTGCCGGTCGACACCTTGGTACTGAAGCTTTCTTT.

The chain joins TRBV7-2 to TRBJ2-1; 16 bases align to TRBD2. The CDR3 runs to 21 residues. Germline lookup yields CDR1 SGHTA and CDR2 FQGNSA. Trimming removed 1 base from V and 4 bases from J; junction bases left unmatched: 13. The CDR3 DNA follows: TGTGCCAGCAGCTTAGGAAGTCCGGGACTAGCGGGGGGGCGTCATTACAATGAGCAGTTCTTC. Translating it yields CASSLGSPGLAGGRHYNEQFF. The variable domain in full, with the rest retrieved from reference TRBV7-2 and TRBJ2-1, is GAGVSQSPSNKVTEKGKDVELRCDPISGHTALYWYRQSLGQGLEFLIYFQGNSAPDKSGLPSDRFSAERTGGSVSTLTIQRTQQEDSAVYLCASSLGSPGLAGGRHYNEQFFGPGTRLTVL.

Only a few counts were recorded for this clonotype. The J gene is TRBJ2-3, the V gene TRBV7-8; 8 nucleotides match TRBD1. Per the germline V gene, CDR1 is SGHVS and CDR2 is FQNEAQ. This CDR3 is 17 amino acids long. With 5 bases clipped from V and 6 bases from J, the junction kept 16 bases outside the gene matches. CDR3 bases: TGTGCCAGCAGCCACCTAGGACAGGGAACCTTGGGCGATACGCAGTATTTT. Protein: CASSHLGQGTLGDTQYF.

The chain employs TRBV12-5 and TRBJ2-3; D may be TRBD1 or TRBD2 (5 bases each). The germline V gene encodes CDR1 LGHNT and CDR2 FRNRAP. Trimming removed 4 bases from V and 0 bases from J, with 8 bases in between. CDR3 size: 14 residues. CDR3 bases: TGTGCTAGTGGTTCGGGACCCAGCACAGATACGCAGTATTTT. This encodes CASGSGPSTDTQYF. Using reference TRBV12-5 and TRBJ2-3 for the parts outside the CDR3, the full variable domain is DARVTQTPRHKVTEMGQEVTMRCQPILGHNTVFWYRQTMMQGLELLAYFRNRAPLDDSGMPKDRFSAEMPDATLATLKIQPSEPRDSAVYFCASGSGPSTDTQYFGPGTRLTVL.

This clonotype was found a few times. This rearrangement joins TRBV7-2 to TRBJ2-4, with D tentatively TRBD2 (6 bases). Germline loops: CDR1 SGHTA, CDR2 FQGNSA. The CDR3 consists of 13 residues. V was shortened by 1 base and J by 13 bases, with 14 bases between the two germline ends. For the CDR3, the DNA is TGTGCCAGCAGCTTAGGGGTCCGGGGGTTACAGTACTTC. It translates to CASSLGVRGLQYF.

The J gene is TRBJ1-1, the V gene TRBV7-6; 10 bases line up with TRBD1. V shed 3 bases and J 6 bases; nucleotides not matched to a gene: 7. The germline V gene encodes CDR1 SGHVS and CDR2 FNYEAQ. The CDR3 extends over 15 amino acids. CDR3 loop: CASSFGTGDMAEAFF. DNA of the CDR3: TGTGCCAGCAGCTTTGGGACAGGGGATATGGCTGAAGCTTTCTTT.

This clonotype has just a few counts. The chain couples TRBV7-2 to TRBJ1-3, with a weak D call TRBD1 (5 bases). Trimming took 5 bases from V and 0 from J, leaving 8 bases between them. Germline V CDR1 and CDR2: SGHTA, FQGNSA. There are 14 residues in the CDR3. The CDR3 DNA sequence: TGTGCCAGCAGCCGACAGCCCTCTGGAAACACCATATATTTT. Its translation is CASSRQPSGNTIYF.

The CDR3 DNA reads as TGTGCCAGCTCCCGGGGGGGGCTCTATGAGCAGTTCTTC. Translated, it gives CASSRGGLYEQFF. The chain links TRBV18 to TRBJ2-1; TRBD2 aligns across 8 bases. This CDR3 has 13 amino acids. Per germline, CDR1 KGHSH and CDR2 LQKENI. Germline trimming cut 6 bases from V and 8 bases from J; bases unmatched to any gene: 6. Filled out from reference TRBV18 and TRBJ2-1, the complete variable domain reads NAGVMQNPRHLVRRRGQEARLRCSPMKGHSHVYWYRQLPEEGLKFMVYLQKENIIDESGMPKERFSAEFPKEGPSILRIQQVVRGDSAAYFCASSRGGLYEQFFGPGTRLTVL.